This entry concerns a single T cell receptor (beta chain). Its antigen remains undetermined. Base quality data are lacking; no much larger clone is found one base away. V is shortened by 4 bases, J by 2 bases, and the region joining them spans 13 bases. There are 14 amino acids in the CDR3, from cysteine to phenylalanine inclusive. The only DNA kept is the CDR3, 42 bases in frame from the first base. Taken from the germline V gene, the CDR1 and CDR2 loops are SGHRS and YFSETQ. Receptors were amplified or captured by the immunoSEQ multiplex PCR assay. This is the immuneACCESS table as TCRdb keeps it, with only in-frame sequences that have V and J called. A part of the clones is gone; compared with another copy, unresolved V genes explain less than half, and the rest is unexplained. This sample holds about 74,000 clones; around 95% were observed only once. The top ten constitute 0.36% of the sample. The sample comes from a study of technical replicates of blood from a handful of donors (TCRdb year 2017).

The chain couples TRBV5-1 to TRBJ2-7, with TRBD2 tentatively as D gene (6 bases match). The sequence was collected from a human donor in good health. The sample was T cells isolated from PBMCs. CDR3 sequence: CASSPRDLTYEQYF. The sequenced DNA: TGCGCCAGCAGCCCTAGGGACTTGACCTACGAGCAGTACTTC.